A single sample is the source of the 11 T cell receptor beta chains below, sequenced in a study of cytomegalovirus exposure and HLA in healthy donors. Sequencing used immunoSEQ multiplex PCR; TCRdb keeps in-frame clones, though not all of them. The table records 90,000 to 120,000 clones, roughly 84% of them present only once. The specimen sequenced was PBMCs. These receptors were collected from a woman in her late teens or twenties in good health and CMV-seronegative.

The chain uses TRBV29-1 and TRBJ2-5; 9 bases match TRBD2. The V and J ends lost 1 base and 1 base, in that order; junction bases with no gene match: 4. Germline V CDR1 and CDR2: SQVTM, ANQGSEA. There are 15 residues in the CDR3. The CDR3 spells CSVEGLAGAQETQYF. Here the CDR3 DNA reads TGCAGCGTTGAAGGATTAGCGGGGGCCCAAGAGACCCAGTACTTC.

The CDR3 bases are TGTGCCAGCAGCCCCGGACAGGCCTACATAGATAATTCACCCCTCCACTTT. Protein: CASSPGQAYIDNSPLHF. This chain connects TRBV7-9 to TRBJ1-6, with TRBD1 identical over 7 bases. After removal of 5 bases from V and 5 bases from J, the junction contained 12 bases not matched to a gene. The CDR3 has 17 residues. Looked up from germline, CDR1 is SEHNR and CDR2 is FQNEAQ (reference sequence). Combining the CDR3 with reference TRBV7-9 and TRBJ1-6 gives the whole variable domain DTGVSQNPRHKITKRGQNVTFRCDPISEHNRLYWYRQTLGQGPEFLTYFQNEAQLEKSRLLSDRFSAERPKGSFSTLEIQRTEQGDSAMYLCASSPGQAYIDNSPLHFGNGTRLTVT.

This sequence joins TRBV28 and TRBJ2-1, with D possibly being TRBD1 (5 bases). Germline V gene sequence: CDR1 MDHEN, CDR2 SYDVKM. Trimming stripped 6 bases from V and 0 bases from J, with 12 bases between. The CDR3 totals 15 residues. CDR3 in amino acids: CASRRPTGSYNEQFF. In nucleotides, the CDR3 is TGTGCCAGCAGAAGACCCACAGGCTCCTACAATGAGCAGTTCTTC.

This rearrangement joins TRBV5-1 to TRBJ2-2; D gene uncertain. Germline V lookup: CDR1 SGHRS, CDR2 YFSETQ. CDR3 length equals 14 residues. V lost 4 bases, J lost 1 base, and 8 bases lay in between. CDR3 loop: CASSKTGNTGELFF. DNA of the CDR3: TGCGCCAGCAGCAAGACGGGGAACACCGGGGAGCTGTTTTTT.

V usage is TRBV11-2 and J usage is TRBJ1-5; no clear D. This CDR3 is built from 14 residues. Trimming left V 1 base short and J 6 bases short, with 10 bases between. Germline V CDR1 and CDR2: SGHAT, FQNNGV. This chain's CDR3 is CASSLAPRGQPQHF. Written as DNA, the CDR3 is TGTGCCAGCAGCTTAGCGCCTAGAGGTCAGCCCCAGCATTTT. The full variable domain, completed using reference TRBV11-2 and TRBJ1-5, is EAGVAQSPRYKIIEKRQSVAFWCNPISGHATLYWYQQILGQGPKLLIQFQNNGVVDDSQLPKDRFSAERLKGVDSTLKIQPAKLEDSAVYLCASSLAPRGQPQHFGDGTRLSIL.

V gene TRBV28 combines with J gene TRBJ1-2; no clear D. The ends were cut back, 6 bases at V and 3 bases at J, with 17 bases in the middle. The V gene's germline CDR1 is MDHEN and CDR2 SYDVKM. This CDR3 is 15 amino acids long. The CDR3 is CASSPNGEVDYGYTF. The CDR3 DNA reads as TGTGCCAGCAGCCCCAACGGTGAGGTAGACTATGGCTACACCTTC.

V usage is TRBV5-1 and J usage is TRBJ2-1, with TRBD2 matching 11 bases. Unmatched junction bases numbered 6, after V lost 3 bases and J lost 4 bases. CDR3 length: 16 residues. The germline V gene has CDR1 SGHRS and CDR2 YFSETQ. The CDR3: CASSSAGTSGYNEQFF. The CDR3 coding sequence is TGCGCCAGCAGCTCGGCCGGGACTAGCGGTTACAATGAGCAGTTCTTC.

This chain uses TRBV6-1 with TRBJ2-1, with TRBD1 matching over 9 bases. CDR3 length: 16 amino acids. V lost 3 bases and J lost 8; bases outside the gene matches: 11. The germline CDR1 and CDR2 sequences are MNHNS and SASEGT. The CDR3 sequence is CASSDIPGQGLDEQFF. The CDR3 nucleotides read TGTGCCAGCAGTGATATTCCGGGACAGGGCTTGGATGAGCAGTTCTTC.

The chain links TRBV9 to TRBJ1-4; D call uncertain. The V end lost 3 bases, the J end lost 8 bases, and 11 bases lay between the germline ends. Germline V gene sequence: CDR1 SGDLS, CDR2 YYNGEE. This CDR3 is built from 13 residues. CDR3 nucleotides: TGTGCCAGCAGCGGGGCCTTAAAGGAAAAACTGTTTTTT. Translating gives CASSGALKEKLFF.

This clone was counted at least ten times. Written as DNA, the CDR3 is TGTGCCAGCAGTGATTCGGTGGGGGGTCCTTCAGAGACCCAGTACTTC. Its translation is CASSDSVGGPSETQYF. The J gene is TRBJ2-5, the V gene TRBV6-1, with TRBD2 as a possible D gene (6 bases). Germline V gives CDR1 MNHNS, CDR2 SASEGT. Trimming removed 3 bases from V and 4 bases from J, with 18 bases in between. This CDR3 comprises 16 residues.

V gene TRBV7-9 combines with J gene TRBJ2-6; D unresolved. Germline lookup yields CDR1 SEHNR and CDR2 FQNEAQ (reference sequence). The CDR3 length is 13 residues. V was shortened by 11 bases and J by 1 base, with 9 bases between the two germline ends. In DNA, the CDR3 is TGTGCCTGTACTGAATCTGGGGCCAACGTCCTGACTTTC. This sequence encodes CACTESGANVLTF.